Sequencing of this TCR beta chain was carried out in a study of T cell responses to AZD1222 COVID-19 vaccine. Notes on the study in general: Two doses of AZD1222 preceded a rise in Spike-specific TCR breadth and depth. Sampling that yielded the repertoires occurred only after the peak T cell response. Along spike, vaccine-associated CD4 TCRs were found throughout, with dominance at 160-218 and 743-854. Baseline seropositives among AZD1222 recipients totaled only five or six.

Note on this clone: The antigen remains unidentified.

V dropped 6 bases and J dropped 0; count of bases not matched to a gene: 6. CDR1 and CDR2 from the germline V gene are LNHDA and SQIVND (reference sequence). This CDR3 is 16 amino acids long. Profiled with immunoSEQ multiplex PCR; TCRdb holds only in-frame clones, not every one. Of 69,000 or so clones listed, roughly 91% are singletons. The TCR was taken from an adult who received the MenACWY meningococcal vaccine as a control. The rearrangement joins TRBV19 to TRBJ1-1; 11 bases fit TRBD1. The sample here was peripheral blood, taken 28 days after the second dose of the MenACWY control vaccine. The CDR3 spells CASSLGQGALNTEAFF. As DNA, the CDR3 is TGTGCCAGTAGCCTTGGACAGGGGGCATTGAACACTGAAGCTTTCTTT.